The present T cell receptor (beta chain) was sequenced within a study of cytomegalovirus exposure and HLA in healthy donors (dated by TCRdb to 2016 to 2017). Looking at the study overall: A later analysis indicated that the 130 or so validation repertoires were generated on the platform also employed for the 650 to 850 repertoires of the first cohort. A separate validation cohort of roughly 130 different subjects was used in addition to the roughly 620-subject first cohort. To predict cytomegalovirus infection status, the study combined high-throughput TCR immunosequencing, statistical association of individual TCRs with disease status, and machine learning. The study aimed to test whether signatures of past pathogen exposure could be identified by cataloging public T cell receptors. The paper as a whole reports these results and caveats: The study gave a list of about 170 TCR beta chains associated with cytomegalovirus. In vitro tests confirmed that a few of the cytomegalovirus-associated TCR beta chains recognize cytomegalovirus antigens. The classifier was reported to diagnose cytomegalovirus status with high specificity and sensitivity in both the original cohort and the validation cohort. Subsequent analysis determined that TCRs grouped into clusters in the first cohort also showed a tendency toward co-occurrence across the roughly 130 validation repertoires, and about 93% of cluster scores exceeded 0. It was suggested by the authors that the approach could potentially be generalized to other disease states and immunological phenotypes. While some public TCRs were present in many individuals, most TCR sequences turned up only very rarely across donors. All 120 or so repertoires were used to score co-occurrence in the validation cohort in a later analysis, because that analysis had no HLA typing for the cohort.

Donors formed part of the validation cohort, which comprised about 130 subjects and was distinct from the first cohort of fewer than 750 subjects. Receptors were amplified or captured by the immunoSEQ multiplex PCR assay. The original pipeline was this. A statistical classification framework was built to diagnose cytomegalovirus status from the catalog of TCR beta chain sequences. TCRdb obtained this table from immuneACCESS and retained in-frame rearrangements with V and J assigned. These tables miss some clones; where compared with another copy, unresolved V genes account for less than half of the shortfall, and the remainder is unexplained. V, J and clone size derive from that table, while D and trimming were established from the DNA sequence. The table for this sample lists roughly 250,000 clones; almost 90% of them were counted only once. The ten largest clonotypes hold roughly 0.4% of the sample.

CDR1 and CDR2 are drawn from the germline V gene: KGHSH, LQKENI. CDR3 length: 15 amino acids, cysteine to phenylalanine. The DNA shown is the 45-base CDR3, in frame from base 1. Cut back by 0 bases and 3 bases, the V and J ends lie 11 bases apart. A word on this clone: Its antigen remains unidentified. Base-call qualities are not available, and no considerably larger clone is one nucleotide away.

The receptor was derived from a woman aged 18-29 years in good health and CMV-seronegative. The chain was built from TRBV18 and TRBJ1-2, and TRBD1 may be the D gene, going by 6 matching bases. Specimen: PBMCs. The DNA is as follows: TGTGCCAGCTCACCACCGGAACAGGGATACTATGGCTACACCTTC. This is translated as CASSPPEQGYYGYTF.